One sample yielded the 29 T cell receptor beta chains listed below, sequenced in a study of T cell changes during pregnancy in multiple sclerosis (dated by TCRdb to the late 2010s). Library method: the immunoSEQ multiplex PCR assay. TCRdb retrieved this table from immuneACCESS and kept in-frame rearrangements only. Not all clones are present; in checked studies, unresolved V genes account for under half, and no reason is known for the remainder. The sample includes some 77,000 clones, with approximately 92% observed a single time. Around 0.2% of the sample goes to the ten largest clones. Source: CD4+ T cells from peripheral blood mononuclear cells, taken before pregnancy. All receptors come from a female donor with multiple sclerosis, enrolled in a pregnancy study.

The CDR3 spells CASSYRQGREAFF. CDR3 DNA sequence: TGTGCCAGCAGCTACCGACAGGGCCGGGAAGCTTTCTTT. The chain is built from TRBV11-2 and TRBJ1-1, with 7 bases that match TRBD1. Germline V gives CDR1 SGHAT, CDR2 FQNNGV. There are 13 residues in the CDR3. The trim removed 4 bases at V and 8 bases at J, leaving 7 bases unmatched.

With regard to this clone: The junction shows a germline mismatch at one end, possibly a read error. The chain employs TRBV5-6 and TRBJ1-1; TRBD1 aligns across 10 bases. The CDR3 runs 14 residues. Germline CDR1 and CDR2: SGHDT and YYEEEE. The CDR3 bases are TGTGCCAGCAGCTCAGGTGGACGGACAGGGGGTACTGTCTTT. The encoded protein is CASSSGGRTGGTVF.

This chain joins TRBV6-1 and TRBJ1-1; possible D gene TRBD1, 6 bases. The CDR3 is made up of 15 amino acids. Germline CDR1 MNHNS, CDR2 SASEGT. V was clipped by 7 bases and J by 1 base, with 16 bases between them. DNA for the CDR3: TGTGCCAGCAATCACGCCGGGACAACGAACACTGAAGCTTTCTTT. As protein: CASNHAGTTNTEAFF.

The chain recombines TRBV5-1 with TRBJ2-7; 8 nucleotides match TRBD1. The CDR3 length is 14 residues. J was trimmed by 3 bases and V by 1 base; bases with no gene match: 3. The germline V gene encodes CDR1 SGHRS and CDR2 YFSETQ. CDR3 DNA: TGCGCCAGCAGCTTGTCACAGGGGGGCTACGAGCAGTACTTC. Translating it yields CASSLSQGGYEQYF. The full variable domain, with the rest looked up from reference TRBV5-1 and TRBJ2-7, is KAGVTQTPRYLIKTRGQQVTLSCSPISGHRSVSWYQQTPGQGLQFLFEYFSETQRNKGNFPGRFSGRQFSNSRSEMNVSTLELGDSALYLCASSLSQGGYEQYFGPGTRLTVT.

The chain joins TRBV12-5 to TRBJ1-2; unclear D gene. The V end was cut by 4 bases, the J end by 8 bases, with 8 bases between. This CDR3 has 11 residues. Germline CDR1 LGHNT, CDR2 FRNRAP. The CDR3 coding sequence is TGTGCTAGTGGTTCACAGTTAGGCTACACCTTC. This encodes CASGSQLGYTF. Full variable domain (remainder filled in from reference TRBV12-5 and TRBJ1-2): DARVTQTPRHKVTEMGQEVTMRCQPILGHNTVFWYRQTMMQGLELLAYFRNRAPLDDSGMPKDRFSAEMPDATLATLKIQPSEPRDSAVYFCASGSQLGYTFGSGTRLTVV.

The CDR3: CASSLGVSGGTDTQYF. For the CDR3, the DNA is TGTGCCAGCAGCTTAGGAGTCAGCGGGGGCACAGATACGCAGTATTTT. The chain joins TRBV7-2 to TRBJ2-3; 7 bases are a match to TRBD2. Trimming at V came to 1 base and at J to 1 base, leaving 5 bases not matched to a gene. The germline gives CDR1 SGHTA, CDR2 FQGNSA. The length of the CDR3 is 16 residues.

The chain carries TRBV23-1 and TRBJ2-3; TRBD1 agrees at 9 bases. TRBV23-1 counts as an open reading frame of uncertain function. This CDR3 contains 15 residues. After removal of 6 bases from V and 2 bases from J, the junction contained 6 bases not matched to a gene. The CDR3 DNA sequence: TGCGCCAGCAGGCGGACAGGGGATTCCACAGATACGCAGTATTTT. It encodes CASRRTGDSTDTQYF.

This clone was seen a single time. The chain joins TRBV29-1 to TRBJ2-1; 7 nucleotides match TRBD1. Germline V gene lookup returns CDR1 SQVTM and CDR2 ANQGSEA. The trim removed 6 bases at V and 5 bases at J, leaving 10 bases unmatched. CDR3 length: 14 residues. The CDR3 here is CSVFRQGRNNEQFF. In DNA form, the CDR3 reads TGCAGCGTCTTCCGACAGGGAAGAAACAATGAGCAGTTCTTC.

V is TRBV9 and J is TRBJ1-5; weak D call: TRBD1 (5 bases). The CDR3 totals 15 residues. Between the trimmed V and J ends, which lost 0 bases and 6 bases, there was a span of 13 bases. Germline-derived CDR1 and CDR2 are SGDLS and YYNGEE. In DNA, the CDR3 is TGTGCCAGCAGCGTAGGTCTGGGGGGGATTCAGCCCCAGCATTTT. Protein product: CASSVGLGGIQPQHF.

The chain's CDR3 is CASSQDAQQGAGTGELFF. The CDR3 nucleotides are TGTGCCAGCAGCCAAGACGCTCAACAGGGGGCCGGGACCGGGGAGCTGTTTTTT. V is TRBV4-2 and J is TRBJ2-2; 9 bases map to TRBD1. Germline loops: CDR1 LGHNA, CDR2 YNFKEQ. The junction had 10 bases not matched to a gene; V was cut back by 0 bases and J by 5 bases. The CDR3 consists of 18 residues.

This chain connects TRBV2 to TRBJ2-5; a weak D match, TRBD1 (7 bases). This CDR3 contains 14 residues. Germline CDR1 SNHLY, CDR2 FYNNEI. Trimming removed 6 bases at V and 5 bases at J, with 16 bases between. The CDR3, as DNA: TGTGCCAGCAGGATGGACAGGAGGGGCGAGACCCAGTACTTC. Residues: CASRMDRRGETQYF.

The chain combines TRBV6-6 with TRBJ1-2, with D unresolved. This CDR3 has 15 residues. Germline V gene data show CDR1 as MNHNY and CDR2 as SVGAGI (reference sequence). V lost 6 bases and J 2 bases, leaving 16 bases between the germline ends. The DNA of the CDR3 is TGTGCCAGCAGCCCCGGACTTGGCGAGAACTATGGCTACACCTTC. Translated: CASSPGLGENYGYTF.

The J gene is TRBJ2-3, the V gene TRBV18; D is uncertain. CDR3 length equals 13 residues. Germline V CDR1 and CDR2: KGHSH, LQKENI. Trimming cost V 3 bases and J 2 bases, with 6 bases left between them. DNA for the CDR3: TGTGCCAGCTCACCTAGCCTCACAGATACGCAGTATTTT. Translating gives CASSPSLTDTQYF.

The chain uses TRBV5-4 and TRBJ2-7; no definite D call. The CDR3 covers 13 residues. Germline V gene data show CDR1 as SGHNT and CDR2 as YYREEE (reference sequence). Trimming removed 1 base from V and 6 bases from J, with 11 bases in between. CDR3: CASSLKTPSEQYF. DNA of the CDR3: TGTGCCAGCAGCTTGAAGACTCCCTCCGAGCAGTACTTC.

The chain combines TRBV19 with TRBJ1-2; no definite D call. The CDR3 extends over 15 amino acids. In germline, CDR1 is LNHDA, CDR2 SQIVND (reference sequence). V was shortened by 6 bases and J by 1 base, with 15 bases between the two germline ends. The CDR3 is CASRVLQTNNYGYTF. The CDR3 bases are TGTGCCAGTAGAGTGCTACAGACTAATAACTATGGCTACACCTTC.

The rearrangement joins TRBV19 to TRBJ1-1; D is ambiguous. CDR1 and CDR2 from the germline V gene are LNHDA and SQIVND (reference sequence). The V and J ends lost 3 bases and 1 base respectively, with 12 bases between them. CDR3 length: 15 amino acids. The CDR3 DNA reads TGTGCCAGTAGTATGCTTGCGGGATCGAACACTGAAGCTTTCTTT. Protein sequence: CASSMLAGSNTEAFF.

This chain joins TRBV2 and TRBJ1-3; TRBD1 matches 8 bases. The V segment lost 6 bases and the J segment 1 base; nucleotides outside the gene matches: 2. This CDR3 region has 14 residues. Germline V gene lookup returns CDR1 SNHLY and CDR2 FYNNEI. The CDR3 nucleotides are TGTGCCAGCAGGGACAGGGAGTCTGGAAACACCATATATTTT. Its translation is CASRDRESGNTIYF.

The CDR3 bases are TGCGCCAGCAGTGAGGTTAGCGGGAGAGGCACCGGGGAGCTGTTTTTT. This gives the protein CASSEVSGRGTGELFF. The J gene is TRBJ2-2, the V gene TRBV10-1; TRBD2 matches 9 bases. The germline V gene has CDR1 WNHNN and CDR2 SYGVQD (reference sequence). The CDR3 is made up of 16 amino acids. V lost 2 bases and J lost 4; bases outside the gene matches: 5.

CDR3 sequence (DNA): TGTGCCAGCAGCTCACCCACGGGACTAGCGGGAAACAATGAGCAGTTCTTC. Its protein is CASSSPTGLAGNNEQFF. The J gene is TRBJ2-1, the V gene TRBV9; 13 bases map to TRBD2. Losses at the gene ends were 4 bases for V and 5 bases for J; bases not matched to a gene: 9. Per the germline V gene, CDR1 is SGDLS and CDR2 is YYNGEE. This CDR3 has 17 amino acids.

The genes are TRBV28 and TRBJ2-4; D is ambiguous. The germline CDR1 and CDR2 sequences are MDHEN and SYDVKM. V shed 6 bases and J shed 0 bases, with 9 bases lying between them. This CDR3 spans 14 amino acids. The DNA of the CDR3 is TGTGCCAGCAGCCCCTCCGGAGCCAAAAACATTCAGTACTTC. Its protein is CASSPSGAKNIQYF.

The CDR3 spells CASSHRGTSGTGEQFF. The CDR3 nucleotides are TGTGCCAGCAGCCACCGCGGGACTAGCGGGACCGGTGAGCAGTTCTTC. The chain links TRBV4-2 to TRBJ2-1; 13 bases match TRBD2. With 3 bases clipped from V and 9 bases from J, the junction kept 8 bases outside the gene matches. The CDR3 totals 16 residues. From germline, CDR1 is LGHNA and CDR2 YNFKEQ.

The rearrangement links TRBV25-1 to TRBJ1-2, with D unresolved. V was pared by 6 bases and J by 2 bases, with 7 bases between. This CDR3 is 12 amino acids long. Germline lookup yields CDR1 MGHDK and CDR2 SYGVNS. CDR3: CASRGGNYGYTF. The CDR3 DNA reads as TGTGCCAGCAGAGGAGGGAACTATGGCTACACCTTC.

This chain joins TRBV28 and TRBJ1-3; no firm D call. Deletions cut 8 bases from V and 0 bases from J, with 20 bases between. Germline V gene lookup returns CDR1 MDHEN and CDR2 SYDVKM. This CDR3 contains 17 residues. CDR3 sequence (DNA): TGTGCCAGCGGACCGGGAGCCCTAACCTCCTCTGGAAACACCATATATTTT. Protein: CASGPGALTSSGNTIYF.

The chain has TRBV6-5 and TRBJ2-7, with a possible D match to TRBD2 (5 bases). The length of the CDR3 is 15 residues. V lost 2 bases to trimming and J lost 0 bases, with 11 bases between them. CDR1 MNHEY and CDR2 SVGAGI come from the germline V gene. The CDR3 DNA follows: TGTGCCAGCAGTTACCTGAGCGGCTTCTCCTACGAGCAGTACTTC. This encodes CASSYLSGFSYEQYF.

The gene calls are TRBV6-5 and TRBJ2-1; 9 positions match TRBD2. This CDR3 contains 16 residues. Unmatched junction bases numbered 8, after V lost 4 bases and J lost 4 bases. Germline-derived CDR1 and CDR2 are MNHEY and SVGAGI. DNA for the CDR3: TGTGCCAGCAGTTCCTTTAGCGGGGGCCCGTACAATGAGCAGTTCTTC. Its translation: CASSSFSGGPYNEQFF.

J is TRBJ2-2 and V is TRBV4-1; the match to TRBD1 covers 9 bases. J was trimmed by 4 bases and V by 6 bases; bases with no gene match: 6. This CDR3 has 15 residues. CDR1 is MGHRA and CDR2 is YSYEKL in the germline V gene. Here the CDR3 reads CASRAGTGSTGELFF. In DNA form, the CDR3 reads TGCGCCAGCAGGGCCGGGACAGGGTCCACCGGGGAGCTGTTTTTT.

The chain links TRBV15 to TRBJ2-1; D possibly corresponds to TRBD1 (5 bases). Germline-derived CDR1 and CDR2 are LNHNV and YYDKDF (reference sequence). CDR3 length equals 13 residues. Between the trimmed V and J ends, which lost 3 bases and 5 bases, there was a span of 8 bases. CDR3: CATSRGRDNEQFF. The CDR3 coding sequence is TGTGCCACCAGCAGGGGCAGGGACAATGAGCAGTTCTTC.

The gene calls are TRBV5-1 and TRBJ2-7; 12 bases are a match to TRBD1. Per the germline V gene, CDR1 is SGHRS and CDR2 is YFSETQ. V was clipped by 3 bases and J by 2 bases; unmatched bases: 0. This CDR3 comprises 14 residues. The CDR3 bases are TGCGCCAGCAGCTGGGACAGGGGGCCCTACGAGCAGTACTTC. This sequence encodes CASSWDRGPYEQYF. Combining the CDR3 with reference TRBV5-1 and TRBJ2-7 gives the whole variable domain KAGVTQTPRYLIKTRGQQVTLSCSPISGHRSVSWYQQTPGQGLQFLFEYFSETQRNKGNFPGRFSGRQFSNSRSEMNVSTLELGDSALYLCASSWDRGPYEQYFGPGTRLTVT.

The rearrangement joins TRBV7-2 to TRBJ1-1; 9 bases align to TRBD1. CDR3 length: 14 residues. In germline, CDR1 is SGHTA, CDR2 FQGNSA. Germline trimming cut 5 bases from V and 4 bases from J; bases unmatched to any gene: 5. The CDR3 bases are TGTGCCAGCAGCCCGGACAGGGGTCGCACTGAAGCTTTCTTT. Amino acids: CASSPDRGRTEAFF.